The present T cell receptor beta chain was sequenced within a study of beta chain features in type 1 diabetes. Regarding the study as a whole: All four CD4+ subsets of Type 1 diabetes patients contained TCRB CDR3s that were moderately but significantly shorter. PCR might show a preference for shorter templates, equally across patients and controls.

Trimming cost V 8 bases and J 1 base, with 14 bases left between them. This CDR3 region has 14 residues. Germline V lookup: CDR1 SEHNR, CDR2 FQNEAQ (reference sequence). CD4+ naive, central memory, regulatory and stem cell-like memory cells were sorted via CD45RO/CCR7/CD25/CD127/CD95/CD27. Every bit of the isolated RNA underwent reverse transcription, so sequencing read expressed TCRB transcripts. Measured with immunoSEQ multiplex PCR; TCRdb has only the in-frame clones, and not every one. Of 450,000 or so clones listed, more than 9.5% are singletons. The sample holds a few counts of this clone. Its antigen remains unidentified.

This TCR derives from a young woman in good health. This chain uses TRBV7-9 with TRBJ1-1; D gene unclear. The sequencing input was naive CD4+ T cells from blood. DNA for the CDR3: TGTGCCAGCCGTGATCCGGGATCGAACACTGAAGCTTTCTTT. Translated, it gives CASRDPGSNTEAFF.